The present entry profiles one T cell receptor beta chain with its context. The same CDR3 can be traced to other DNA sequences in this sample. Profiled with immunoSEQ multiplex PCR; TCRdb holds only in-frame clones, not every one. The sample records roughly 2,300,000 clones, less than 95% being singletons. These data belong to a study of shared clonotypes between healthy human individuals. V was cut by 5 bases and J by 1 base, with 8 bases left in between. The germline V gene has CDR1 SNHLY and CDR2 FYNNEI. This CDR3 region has 14 residues. Sequencing was carried out using naive CD4+ T cells from PBMCs. Subset in this sample: CD45RA+ positively selected. This sequence was found in a man younger than 35 in good health. Some clones in this sample may be carry-over from other donors' samples. The chain links TRBV2 to TRBJ2-2; D might be TRBD1 (5 bases). The CDR3 loop is CASSLDRNTGELFF. CDR3 coding DNA: TGTGCCAGCAGTCTCGACAGGAACACCGGGGAGCTGTTTTTT.